The 8 T cell receptor beta chains below come from one sample, sequenced in a study of regulatory T cells in long-lasting Graves disease. Time point specified: newly diagnosed GD, antithyroid drugs for less than 3 months. PBMCs were the source of the RNA used for TCR sequencing. Building of the TCR beta libraries involved iRepertoire HTBI primers and Arm-PCR of CDR3 regions. TCRdb reprocessed the multiplex PCR reads via MiXCR and lists one record per CDR3 protein. The data contain 300,000 to 400,000 distinct CDR3 sequences, approximately 16% of them singletons. The data were also submitted as part of a second study, on T cells in Graves' hyperthyroidism and ophthalmopathy.

The starting material was peripheral blood mononuclear cells (PBMCs), obtained at new diagnosis, from a patient treated with antithyroid drugs. Every receptor here comes from a man aged 35-49 years with Graves disease.

This chain uses TRBV5-1 with TRBJ1-4; D might be TRBD1 (5 bases). CDR1 SGHRS and CDR2 YFSETQ come from the germline V gene. The germline V and J ends were trimmed by 6 bases and 3 bases, with 12 bases remaining between them. This CDR3 region has 14 residues. CDR3 protein: CASKRGVSNEKLFF. CDR3 coding DNA: TGCGCCAGCAAGCGAGGGGTCTCTAATGAAAAACTGTTTTTT.

This clonotype showed up just a few times. This chain links TRBV20-1 with TRBJ2-3; 11 bases are shared with TRBD1. Looked up from germline, CDR1 is DFQATT and CDR2 is SNEGSKA (reference sequence). This CDR3 has 13 amino acids. CDR3 amino acids: CSQGQGGADTQYF. DNA of the CDR3: TGCAGCCAGGGACAGGGGGGCGCAGATACGCAGTATTTT.

This clonotype was detected only a few times. The chain uses TRBV9 and TRBJ1-3; possibly TRBD1 for D (5 bases). The germline V gene encodes CDR1 SGDLS and CDR2 YYNGEE. This CDR3 contains 14 residues. The V gene lost 4 bases and the J gene lost 9 bases, with 17 bases spanning the gap. The CDR3 nucleotides read TGTGCCAGCAGCCCCGGCGTCCAGGGAGGCACCATATATTTT. It codes for CASSPGVQGGTIYF.

This clonotype was seen a single time. The chain employs TRBV5-4 and TRBJ1-1; 9 bases map to TRBD1. V dropped 4 bases and J dropped 4; count of bases not matched to a gene: 8. The CDR3 covers 15 residues. Per the germline V gene, CDR1 is SGHNT and CDR2 is YYREEE (reference sequence). This chain's CDR3 is CASSSYRGPGTEAFF. The DNA for the CDR3 is TGTGCCAGCAGCAGTTACAGGGGGCCTGGCACTGAAGCTTTCTTT.

This clonotype was counted ten times or more. This chain joins TRBV30 and TRBJ2-2; 9 nucleotides match TRBD1. The CDR3 consists of 14 residues. CDR1 is GTSNPN and CDR2 is SVGIG in the germline V gene (reference sequence). Trimming took 4 bases from V and 7 from J; bases not matched to a gene: 7. The CDR3 coding sequence is TGTGCCTGGACCTCCGGGACAGGGATCGGGGAGCTGTTTTTT. This gives the protein CAWTSGTGIGELFF.

This clonotype was detected a few times. V gene TRBV5-6 combines with J gene TRBJ2-4; TRBD1 agrees at 8 bases. From germline, CDR1 is SGHDT and CDR2 YYEEEE. The CDR3 runs to 19 residues. Trimming at V came to 2 bases and at J to 1 base, leaving 14 bases not matched to a gene. The CDR3 DNA reads as TGTGCCAGCAGCTTTTGGAGCAGGGGGCGTGTAGAGGCCAAAAACATTCAGTACTTC. It codes for CASSFWSRGRVEAKNIQYF.

This clonotype was observed at least ten times. V and J are TRBV7-8 and TRBJ2-3; D is ambiguous. The CDR3 loop spans 14 amino acids. Between the trimmed V and J ends, which lost 1 base and 0 bases, there was a span of 5 bases. CDR1 SGHVS and CDR2 FQNEAQ come from the germline V gene. CDR3 in amino acids: CASSLDSSTDTQYF. The CDR3 DNA is TGTGCCAGCAGCTTAGACAGTAGCACAGATACGCAGTATTTT.

This clonotype was picked up many times. The CDR3 sequence: CASRGERGDYEQYF. The DNA for the CDR3 is TGTGCCAGCAGGGGTGAGCGGGGGGACTACGAGCAGTACTTC. The chain employs TRBV2 and TRBJ2-7; 9 bases are shared with TRBD2. Germline V lookup: CDR1 SNHLY, CDR2 FYNNEI. V lost 6 bases, J lost 3 bases, and 6 bases stayed unmatched. The CDR3 covers 14 residues.